This passage covers 28 T cell receptor beta chains from one sample sequenced in a study of cytomegalovirus exposure and HLA in healthy donors. Researchers ran the PCR with 60 Vbeta and 13 Jbeta primers. TCRdb's table, derived via immunoSEQ multiplex PCR, lists solely in-frame clones and lacks some. Among approximately 170,000 clones, 74% were seen once, and the ten largest hold approximately 3.1%. Sequences were obtained from PBMCs. These TCRs come from a woman aged 25 to 39 in good health and CMV-seropositive.

This clone has more than one count but fewer than ten. J is TRBJ1-6 and V is TRBV28; 7 nucleotides line up with TRBD1. Germline V lookup: CDR1 MDHEN, CDR2 SYDVKM. CDR3 length equals 15 residues. Trimming at V came to 2 bases and at J to 10 bases, leaving 8 bases not matched to a gene. In nucleotides, the CDR3 is TGTGCCAGCAGTTTAGACAGGGAGGACCCATCACCCCTCCACTTT. Translating gives CASSLDREDPSPLHF.

This chain connects TRBV11-2 to TRBJ2-3; D unclear. The CDR3 length is 12 residues. Trimming took off 5 bases at V and 0 bases at J, with 3 bases between the two ends. Germline CDR1 and CDR2: SGHAT and FQNNGV. CDR3 sequence (DNA): TGTGCCAGCAGCCAAAGCACAGATACGCAGTATTTT. As protein: CASSQSTDTQYF.

This clone occurred a few times. This sequence joins TRBV19 and TRBJ2-5, with 7 bases that match TRBD1. Per germline, CDR1 LNHDA and CDR2 SQIVND (reference sequence). V gave up 4 bases and J gave up 5 bases; unmatched junction bases: 4. This CDR3 contains 13 residues. The CDR3 loop is CASSTVRGETQYF. CDR3 nucleotides: TGTGCCAGTAGTACGGTCAGGGGGGAGACCCAGTACTTC. The full variable domain, its missing parts supplied by reference TRBV19 and TRBJ2-5, is DGGITQSPKYLFRKEGQNVTLSCEQNLNHDAMYWYRQDPGQGLRLIYYSQIVNDFQKGDIAEGYSVSREKKESFPLTVTSAQKNPTAFYLCASSTVRGETQYFGPGTRLLVL.

The chain has TRBV10-1 and TRBJ1-5; TRBD1 matches at 9 bases. The trim removed 5 bases at V and 4 bases at J, leaving 6 bases unmatched. The CDR3 spans 15 residues. Germline CDR1 reads WNHNN; CDR2 reads SYGVQD (reference sequence). This CDR3 reads CASSPGTGLNQPQHF. CDR3 sequence (DNA): TGCGCCAGCAGTCCCGGGACAGGGCTGAATCAGCCCCAGCATTTT.

The chain employs TRBV5-6 and TRBJ2-3; 7 bases are shared with TRBD1. Trimming removed 4 bases from V and 2 bases from J; junction bases left unmatched: 7. CDR1 is SGHDT, CDR2 YYEEEE, per germline. The CDR3 loop spans 15 amino acids. In DNA, the CDR3 is TGTGCCAGCAGCGGTTCGACAGGGCTCACAGATACGCAGTATTTT. Protein: CASSGSTGLTDTQYF.

This sequence joins TRBV13 and TRBJ2-7; the match to TRBD1 covers 8 bases. The CDR3 extends over 15 amino acids. Germline-derived CDR1 and CDR2 are PRHDT and FYEKMQ (reference sequence). V shed 1 base and J 5 bases; nucleotides not matched to a gene: 7. The CDR3 sequence is CASSLARGRENEQYF. CDR3 coding DNA: TGTGCCAGCAGCTTAGCCAGGGGGCGCGAAAACGAGCAGTACTTC. Full variable domain (rest looked up from reference TRBV13 and TRBJ2-7): AAGVIQSPRHLIKEKRETATLKCYPIPRHDTVYWYQQGPGQDPQFLISFYEKMQSDKGSIPDRFSAQQFSDYHSELNMSSLELGDSALYFCASSLARGRENEQYFGPGTRLTVT.

This clone was seen a single time. The CDR3 DNA reads as TGTGCCAGCAGCTTGACAGAAAATCAGCCCCAGCATTTT. Its translation is CASSLTENQPQHF. The rearrangement joins TRBV7-9 to TRBJ1-5; D possibly corresponds to TRBD1 (5 bases). CDR3 length: 13 residues. Trimming pared 3 bases from V and 4 bases from J, leaving 7 bases between. Germline CDR1 is SEHNR and CDR2 is FQNEAQ (reference sequence).

This clone showed up many times. The chain couples TRBV4-1 to TRBJ2-2; D gene ambiguous. The CDR3 has 16 residues. Germline V lookup: CDR1 MGHRA, CDR2 YSYEKL. The germline V and J ends were trimmed by 0 bases and 6 bases, with 14 bases remaining between them. CDR3 sequence reads: CASSQDPRPSAGELFF. CDR3 sequence (DNA): TGCGCCAGCAGCCAAGATCCGAGACCAAGCGCCGGGGAGCTGTTTTTT.

V usage is TRBV6-6 and J usage is TRBJ2-7; 11 bases align to TRBD1. The V gene end was trimmed by 3 bases and the J gene end by 4 bases; junction bases not matched to a gene: 5. This CDR3 contains 15 residues. Germline lookup yields CDR1 MNHNY and CDR2 SVGAGI (reference sequence). CDR3 in DNA: TGTGCCAGCAGTTATTCCGGGACAGGGGGTTACGAGCAGTACTTC. It encodes CASSYSGTGGYEQYF.

The V gene is TRBV28, the J gene TRBJ1-2, with TRBD1 matching 8 bases. V lost 7 bases and J lost 4; bases outside the gene matches: 8. CDR3 length: 14 residues. Per the germline V gene, CDR1 is MDHEN and CDR2 is SYDVKM. The CDR3 protein is CASTRQGLAYGYTF. The CDR3 DNA reads as TGTGCCAGCACTAGACAGGGGCTAGCCTATGGCTACACCTTC.

This chain joins TRBV10-1 and TRBJ2-1; D unclear. This CDR3 region has 15 residues. Trimming cost V 8 bases and J 2 bases, with 16 bases left between them. The germline CDR1 and CDR2 sequences are WNHNN and SYGVQD (reference sequence). CDR3 sequence: CASVPLEWAYNEQFF. The CDR3 DNA is TGCGCCAGCGTTCCCCTAGAATGGGCCTACAATGAGCAGTTCTTC.

V gene TRBV15 combines with J gene TRBJ1-4, with D unresolved. Germline loops: CDR1 LNHNV, CDR2 YYDKDF (reference sequence). Trimming removed 0 bases at V and 6 bases at J, with 11 bases between. This CDR3 is 15 amino acids long. CDR3 coding DNA: TGTGCCACCAGCAGAGAGGGAGCCGGCGATGAAAAACTGTTTTTT. Translation gives CATSREGAGDEKLFF.

The chain links TRBV13 to TRBJ2-5; 10 nucleotides align to TRBD1. V shed 1 base and J 5 bases; nucleotides not matched to a gene: 4. In germline, CDR1 is PRHDT, CDR2 FYEKMQ (reference sequence). The CDR3 totals 15 residues. The CDR3 region has the DNA TGTGCCAGCAGCTTAGTCCTGGGACAGGGGGAGACCCAGTACTTC. This encodes CASSLVLGQGETQYF.

This clone has only one observation. The J gene is TRBJ2-7, the V gene TRBV14; TRBD2 matches at 7 bases. Germline assignment: CDR1 SGHDN and CDR2 FVKESK. The V segment lost 4 bases and the J segment 0 bases; nucleotides outside the gene matches: 9. CDR3 length: 16 residues. CDR3 region: CASSLKLALSSYEQYF. CDR3 bases: TGTGCCAGCAGCCTGAAACTAGCGCTAAGCTCCTACGAGCAGTACTTC.

V usage is TRBV25-1 and J usage is TRBJ1-1, with a possible D match to TRBD1 (5 bases). V was clipped by 2 bases and J by 10 bases, with 17 bases between them. The CDR3 runs to 14 residues. CDR1 MGHDK and CDR2 SYGVNS come from the germline V gene. The CDR3 region has the DNA TGTGCCAGCAGTGAAAATAAAGGGGAGGGGAGAGCTTTCTTT. Its protein product is CASSENKGEGRAFF.

The chain employs TRBV5-6 and TRBJ2-5; possibly TRBD2 for D (6 bases). Germline lookup yields CDR1 SGHDT and CDR2 YYEEEE. Trimming removed 2 bases from V and 5 bases from J, with 19 bases in between. The CDR3 sequence is 16 residues long. The CDR3 nucleotides read TGTGCCAGCAGCTTTCTGCCCGGGAGTGCCGTCGAGACCCAGTACTTC. This encodes CASSFLPGSAVETQYF. Together with reference TRBV5-6 and TRBJ2-5, the CDR3 gives the full variable domain: DAGVTQSPTHLIKTRGQQVTLRCSPKSGHDTVSWYQQALGQGPQFIFQYYEEEERQRGNFPDRFSGHQFPNYSSELNVNALLLGDSALYLCASSFLPGSAVETQYFGPGTRLLVL.

The V call is TRBV2, the J call TRBJ2-1, with 8 bases identical to TRBD1. In germline, CDR1 is SNHLY, CDR2 FYNNEI. J lost 5 bases, V lost 7 bases, and 13 bases had no gene match. This CDR3 spans 16 amino acids. DNA for the CDR3: TGTGCCAGCACCGACGTTGGACAGGGCGATAACAATGAGCAGTTCTTC. Translated: CASTDVGQGDNNEQFF.

The chain joins TRBV6-4 to TRBJ2-7, with 7 bases fitting TRBD1. The CDR3 has 8 residues. Germline CDR1 reads MRHNA; CDR2 reads SNTAGT. The CDR3 DNA sequence: TGTGCCAGCAGTGAAACAGGGGTG. Amino acid sequence: CASSETGV.

The rearrangement uses TRBV6-5 and TRBJ2-7; TRBD2 is a possible D gene (6 bases). V was trimmed by 5 bases and J by 4 bases, leaving 18 bases between them. CDR1 MNHEY and CDR2 SVGAGI come from the germline V gene. The CDR3 is 15 amino acids. The CDR3 coding sequence is TGTGCCAGCAGTCACCCCCCGACTAGAAGTTACGAGCAGTACTTC. Residues: CASSHPPTRSYEQYF.

V is TRBV21-1 and J is TRBJ2-2; TRBD2, as called in the table, went unchecked against the DNA. TRBV21-1 is tagged as a pseudogene. The CDR3 is 15 amino acids. CDR3 loop: CASNPRGRGTGELFF. CDR3 sequence (DNA): TGTGCCAGCAACCCCCGCGGGCGAGGGACCGGGGAGCTGTTTTTT.

V and J are TRBV28 and TRBJ1-5, with TRBD1 identical over 8 bases. After removal of 8 bases from V and 2 bases from J, the junction contained 8 bases not matched to a gene. The CDR3 is made up of 15 amino acids. Germline CDR1 and CDR2: MDHEN and SYDVKM. DNA for the CDR3: TGTGCCAGCGTCCAGGGGGCGCCTGGCAATCAGCCCCAGCATTTT. Its translation: CASVQGAPGNQPQHF. The full variable domain, with the rest looked up from reference TRBV28 and TRBJ1-5, is DVKVTQSSRYLVKRTGEKVFLECVQDMDHENMFWYRQDPGLGLRLIYFSYDVKMKEKGDIPEGYSVSREKKERFSLILESASTNQTSMYLCASVQGAPGNQPQHFGDGTRLSIL.

This clone came up once. The chain links TRBV7-9 to TRBJ2-2, with 11 bases fitting TRBD2. CDR1 is SEHNR, CDR2 FQNEAQ, per germline (reference sequence). CDR3 length equals 17 residues. V lost 1 base to trimming and J lost 5 bases; unmatched junction nucleotides: 6. The CDR3 nucleotides read TGTGCCAGCAGCTTAGGCCCGGGACTAGCGGTTACCGGGGAGCTGTTTTTT. Amino acid sequence: CASSLGPGLAVTGELFF.

This clone turned up a few times. The chain uses TRBV28 and TRBJ1-5; D possibly corresponds to TRBD1 (5 bases). Between the trimmed V and J ends, which lost 7 bases and 1 base, there was a span of 11 bases. CDR1 is MDHEN, CDR2 SYDVKM, per germline. The CDR3 contains 14 residues. CDR3 sequence (DNA): TGTGCCAGCACCGGGGGGGTGAGCAATCAGCCCCAGCATTTT. Its protein is CASTGGVSNQPQHF.

Only a few counts were recorded for this clone. The CDR3 loop is CASRERRGNQPQHF. DNA of the CDR3: TGTGCCAGCAGAGAAAGGAGGGGCAATCAGCCCCAGCATTTT. The rearrangement joins TRBV6-5 to TRBJ1-5; D is uncertain. Germline V gene lookup returns CDR1 MNHEY and CDR2 SVGAGI. There are 14 residues in the CDR3. The ends were cut back, 6 bases at V and 2 bases at J, with 11 bases in the middle.

The J gene is TRBJ1-1, the V gene TRBV5-1, with 7 positions matching TRBD1. V was clipped by 0 bases and J by 7 bases; unmatched bases: 3. CDR1 is SGHRS, CDR2 YFSETQ, per germline. The CDR3 sequence is 13 residues long. The CDR3 spells CASSLDRGREAFF. In nucleotides, the CDR3 is TGCGCCAGCAGCTTGGACAGGGGTCGTGAAGCTTTCTTT.

The chain combines TRBV19 with TRBJ2-1; TRBD2 agrees at 8 bases. The CDR3 loop spans 16 amino acids. The germline V gene has CDR1 LNHDA and CDR2 SQIVND (reference sequence). The V and J ends lost 11 bases and 6 bases, in that order; junction bases with no gene match: 18. The CDR3 nucleotides are TGTGCCTTCAGGTCGGGGCGGGGGGACTCACGCAATGAGCAGTTCTTC. This encodes CAFRSGRGDSRNEQFF.

This clone was seen a single time. The chain links TRBV2 to TRBJ2-2; 7 positions match TRBD2. Germline V gives CDR1 SNHLY, CDR2 FYNNEI. V dropped 6 bases and J dropped 1; count of bases not matched to a gene: 5. This CDR3 is 15 amino acids long. The CDR3 region has the DNA TGTGCCAGCAGGCCCGGGGGGAGGAACACCGGGGAGCTGTTTTTT. The encoded protein is CASRPGGRNTGELFF.

The J gene is TRBJ2-5, the V gene TRBV4-2; D gene unclear. The CDR3 totals 13 residues. Germline V CDR1 and CDR2: LGHNA, YNFKEQ. V was trimmed by 7 bases and J by 5 bases, leaving 14 bases between them. The CDR3 coding sequence is TGTGCCAGCACCCCGACCACCGGGGAGACCCAGTACTTC. Its translation: CASTPTTGETQYF.